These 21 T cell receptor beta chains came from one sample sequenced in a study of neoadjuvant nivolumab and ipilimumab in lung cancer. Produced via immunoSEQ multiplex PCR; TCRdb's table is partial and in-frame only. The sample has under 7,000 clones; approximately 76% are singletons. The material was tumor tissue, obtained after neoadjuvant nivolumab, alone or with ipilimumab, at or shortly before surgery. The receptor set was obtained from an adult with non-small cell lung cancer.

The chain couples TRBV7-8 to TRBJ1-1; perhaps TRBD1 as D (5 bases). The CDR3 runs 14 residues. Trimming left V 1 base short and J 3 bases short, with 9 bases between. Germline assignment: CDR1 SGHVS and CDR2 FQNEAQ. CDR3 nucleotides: TGTGCCAGCAGCTTAGAGGGAGGGGACACTGAAGCTTTCTTT. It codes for CASSLEGGDTEAFF.

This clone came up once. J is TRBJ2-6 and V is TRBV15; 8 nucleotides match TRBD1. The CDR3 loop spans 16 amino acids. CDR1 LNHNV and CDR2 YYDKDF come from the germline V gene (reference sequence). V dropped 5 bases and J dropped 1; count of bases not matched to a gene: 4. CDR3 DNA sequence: TGTGCCACCAGCGGACAGGGAATGTCTGGGGCCAACGTCCTGACTTTC. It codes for CATSGQGMSGANVLTF.

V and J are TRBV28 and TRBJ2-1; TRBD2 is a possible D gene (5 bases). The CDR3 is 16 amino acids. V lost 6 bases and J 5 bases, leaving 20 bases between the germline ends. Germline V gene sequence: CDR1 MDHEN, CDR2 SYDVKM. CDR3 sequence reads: CASRDLTAASNNEQFF. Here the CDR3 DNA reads TGTGCCAGCAGGGACTTAACAGCGGCTTCGAACAATGAGCAGTTCTTC.

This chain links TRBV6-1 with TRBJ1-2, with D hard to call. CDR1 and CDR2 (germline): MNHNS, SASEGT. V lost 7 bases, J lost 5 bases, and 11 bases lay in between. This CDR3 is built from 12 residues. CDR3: CASNSGSYGYTF. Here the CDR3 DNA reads TGTGCCAGCAACTCCGGGTCTTATGGCTACACCTTC.

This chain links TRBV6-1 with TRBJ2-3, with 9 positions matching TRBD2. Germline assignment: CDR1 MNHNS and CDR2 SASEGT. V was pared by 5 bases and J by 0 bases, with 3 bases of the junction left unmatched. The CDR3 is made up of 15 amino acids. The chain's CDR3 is CASSLAGTSTDTQYF. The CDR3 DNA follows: TGTGCCAGCAGTCTAGCGGGGACTAGCACAGATACGCAGTATTTT.

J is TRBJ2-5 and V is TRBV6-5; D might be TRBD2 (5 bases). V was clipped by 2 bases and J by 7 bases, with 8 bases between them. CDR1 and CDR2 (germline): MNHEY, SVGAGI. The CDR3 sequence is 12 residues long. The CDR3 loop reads CASSYARGTQYF. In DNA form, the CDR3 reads TGTGCCAGCAGTTACGCCCGGGGGACCCAGTACTTC.

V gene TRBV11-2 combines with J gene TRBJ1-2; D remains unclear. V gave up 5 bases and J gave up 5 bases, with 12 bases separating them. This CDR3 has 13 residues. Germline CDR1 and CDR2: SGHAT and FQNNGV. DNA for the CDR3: TGTGCCAGCAGCCCAGCTGGGGAATATGGCTACACCTTC. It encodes CASSPAGEYGYTF. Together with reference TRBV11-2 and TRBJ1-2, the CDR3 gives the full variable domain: EAGVAQSPRYKIIEKRQSVAFWCNPISGHATLYWYQQILGQGPKLLIQFQNNGVVDDSQLPKDRFSAERLKGVDSTLKIQPAKLEDSAVYLCASSPAGEYGYTFGSGTRLTVV.

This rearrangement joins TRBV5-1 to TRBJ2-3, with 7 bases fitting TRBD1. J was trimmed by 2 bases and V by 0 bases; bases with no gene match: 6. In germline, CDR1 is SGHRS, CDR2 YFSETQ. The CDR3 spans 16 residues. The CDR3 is CASSLGPGQVTDTQYF. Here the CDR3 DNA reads TGCGCCAGCAGCTTGGGTCCCGGACAGGTCACAGATACGCAGTATTTT.

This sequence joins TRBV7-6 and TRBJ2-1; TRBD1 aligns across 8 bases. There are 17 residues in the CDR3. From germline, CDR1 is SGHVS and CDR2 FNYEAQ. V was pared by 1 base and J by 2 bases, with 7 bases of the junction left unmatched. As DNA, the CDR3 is TGTGCCAGCAGCTTAGTATCAGGGGGCAGGACCTACAATGAGCAGTTCTTC. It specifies CASSLVSGGRTYNEQFF.

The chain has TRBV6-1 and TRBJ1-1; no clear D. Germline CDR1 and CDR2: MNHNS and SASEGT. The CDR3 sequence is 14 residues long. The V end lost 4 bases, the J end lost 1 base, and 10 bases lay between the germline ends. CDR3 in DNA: TGTGCCAGCAGTGGCTATAGGCAGAACACTGAAGCTTTCTTT. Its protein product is CASSGYRQNTEAFF.

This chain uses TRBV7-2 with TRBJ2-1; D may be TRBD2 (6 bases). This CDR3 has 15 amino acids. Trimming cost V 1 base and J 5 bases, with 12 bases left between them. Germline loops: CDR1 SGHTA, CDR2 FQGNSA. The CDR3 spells CASSLDGTSNNEQFF. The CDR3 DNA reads TGTGCCAGCAGCTTAGATGGGACTTCTAACAATGAGCAGTTCTTC.

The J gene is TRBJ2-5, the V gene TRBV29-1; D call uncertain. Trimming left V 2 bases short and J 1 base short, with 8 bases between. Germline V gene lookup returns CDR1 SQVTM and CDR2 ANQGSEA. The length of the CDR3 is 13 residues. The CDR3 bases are TGCAGCGTTGAATTTCGGGCCCAAGAGACCCAGTACTTC. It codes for CSVEFRAQETQYF.

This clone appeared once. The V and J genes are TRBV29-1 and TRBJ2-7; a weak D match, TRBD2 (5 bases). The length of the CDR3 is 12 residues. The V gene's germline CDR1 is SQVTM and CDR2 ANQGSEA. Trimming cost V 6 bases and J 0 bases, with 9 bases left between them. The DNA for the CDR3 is TGCAGCGTGACGACTACCTCCTACGAGCAGTACTTC. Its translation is CSVTTTSYEQYF.

The CDR3 loop reads CASSSLTSGSNNEQFF. The CDR3 DNA is TGTGCCAGCAGTTCCTTGACTAGCGGGAGTAACAATGAGCAGTTCTTC. V usage is TRBV6-6 and J usage is TRBJ2-1; 12 bases are shared with TRBD2. V shed 4 bases and J 5 bases; nucleotides not matched to a gene: 6. CDR3 length equals 16 residues. The V gene's germline CDR1 is MNHNY and CDR2 SVGAGI (reference sequence).

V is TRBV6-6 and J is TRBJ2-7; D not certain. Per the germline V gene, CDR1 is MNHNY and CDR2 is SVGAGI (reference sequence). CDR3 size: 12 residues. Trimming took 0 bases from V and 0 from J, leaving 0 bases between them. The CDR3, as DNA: TGTGCCAGCAGTTACTCCTCCTACGAGCAGTACTTC. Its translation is CASSYSSYEQYF.

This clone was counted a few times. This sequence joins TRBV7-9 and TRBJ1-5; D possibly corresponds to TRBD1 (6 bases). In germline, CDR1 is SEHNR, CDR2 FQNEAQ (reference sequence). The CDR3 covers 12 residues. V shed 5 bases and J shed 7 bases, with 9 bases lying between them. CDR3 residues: CASSAQGQPQHF. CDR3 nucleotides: TGTGCCAGCAGCGCACAGGGCCAGCCCCAGCATTTT.

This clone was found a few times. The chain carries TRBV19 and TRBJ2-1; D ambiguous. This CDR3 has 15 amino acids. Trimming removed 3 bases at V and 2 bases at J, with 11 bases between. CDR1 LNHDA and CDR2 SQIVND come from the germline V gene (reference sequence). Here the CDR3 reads CASSMGSHTYNEQFF. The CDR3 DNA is TGTGCCAGTAGTATGGGTAGCCATACCTACAATGAGCAGTTCTTC.

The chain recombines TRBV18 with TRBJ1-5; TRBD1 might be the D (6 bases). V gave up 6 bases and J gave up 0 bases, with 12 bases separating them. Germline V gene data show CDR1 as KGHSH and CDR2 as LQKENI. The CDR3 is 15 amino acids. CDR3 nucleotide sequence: TGTGCCAGCTCCCAGACAGGAGATAGCAATCAGCCCCAGCATTTT. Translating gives CASSQTGDSNQPQHF.

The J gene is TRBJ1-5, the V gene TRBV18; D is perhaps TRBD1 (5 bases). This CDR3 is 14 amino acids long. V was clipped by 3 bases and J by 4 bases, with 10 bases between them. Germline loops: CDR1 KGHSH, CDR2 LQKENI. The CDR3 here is CASSPGGPNQPQHF. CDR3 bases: TGTGCCAGCTCACCTGGGGGACCAAATCAGCCCCAGCATTTT. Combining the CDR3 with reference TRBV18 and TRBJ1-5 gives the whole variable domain NAGVMQNPRHLVRRRGQEARLRCSPMKGHSHVYWYRQLPEEGLKFMVYLQKENIIDESGMPKERFSAEFPKEGPSILRIQQVVRGDSAAYFCASSPGGPNQPQHFGDGTRLSIL.

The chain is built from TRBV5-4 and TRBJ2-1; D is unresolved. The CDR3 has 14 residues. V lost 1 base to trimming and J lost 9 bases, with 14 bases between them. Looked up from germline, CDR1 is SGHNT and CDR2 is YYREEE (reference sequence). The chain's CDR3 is CASSLPHEKGEQFF. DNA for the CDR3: TGTGCCAGCAGCTTGCCCCATGAAAAAGGTGAGCAGTTCTTC.

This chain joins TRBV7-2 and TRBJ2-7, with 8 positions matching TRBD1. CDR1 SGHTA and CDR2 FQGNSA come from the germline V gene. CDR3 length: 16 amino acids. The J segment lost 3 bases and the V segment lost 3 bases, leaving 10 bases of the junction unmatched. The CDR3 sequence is CASSFRPGTGLYEQYF. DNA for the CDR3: TGTGCCAGCAGCTTCCGTCCCGGGACAGGTCTCTACGAGCAGTACTTC.